This TCR beta chain was identified in a study of blood T cell repertoires in COVID-19. The CDR3 is 16 amino acids. Germline trimming cut 5 bases from V and 4 bases from J; bases unmatched to any gene: 6. Germline CDR1 reads WNHNN; CDR2 reads SYGVQD (reference sequence). Data came from immunoSEQ multiplex PCR; TCRdb stores just in-frame clones and leaves some out. Of a few hundred thousand clones in the sample, approximately 88% were seen once. Sequenced material: peripheral blood. The source of this sequence is a woman under 40 with COVID-19, enrolled during active disease. The chain employs TRBV10-1 and TRBJ2-2; 11 nucleotides agree with TRBD1. CDR3 in DNA: TGCGCCAGCAGTCTCTTCGGGACAGGGGGCACCGGGGAGCTGTTTTTT. This sequence encodes CASSLFGTGGTGELFF.